One and the same sample provided the 4 T cell receptor beta chains below, sequenced in a study of beta chain features in type 1 diabetes. Study-level findings and limits: A moderate, significant TCRB CDR3 shortening appeared in type 1 diabetes across four CD4+ subsets.

These receptors' antigens are unknown. The isolated RNA, all of it, was reverse transcribed, so expressed TCRB transcripts were what got sequenced. Clones were sequenced by immunoSEQ multiplex PCR, and TCRdb holds only the in-frame ones, with some missing. The sample includes 300,000 to 350,000 clones, roughly 14% of them seen just once. The sequenced material came from naive CD4+ T cells from blood. The receptors come from a woman aged 18-29 years with type 1 diabetes.

This clone has a handful of counts. The chain joins TRBV9 to TRBJ2-7, with TRBD2 identical over 9 bases. This CDR3 contains 19 residues. V was clipped by 3 bases and J by 1 base; unmatched bases: 17. Germline CDR1 is SGDLS and CDR2 is YYNGEE. CDR3 in DNA: TGTGCCAGCAGCGCTGAGGGGCGGGAGGGCGGTTGGGATTCCTACGAGCAGTACTTC. This encodes CASSAEGREGGWDSYEQYF.

The sample holds a few counts of this clone. V is TRBV10-3 and J is TRBJ2-1, with 7 positions matching TRBD1. Germline CDR1 and CDR2: ENHRY and SYGVKD. The CDR3 is 14 residues long. J gave up 5 bases and V 5 bases, and 6 bases lay outside the gene matches. CDR3 in amino acids: CAISPQDRNNEQFF. CDR3 sequence (DNA): TGTGCCATCAGTCCTCAGGACAGGAACAATGAGCAGTTCTTC.

This clone was seen only a few times. The chain joins TRBV5-1 to TRBJ2-5; TRBD1 matches at 9 bases. The CDR3 contains 14 residues. V was pared by 3 bases and J by 5 bases, with 5 bases of the junction left unmatched. The germline gives CDR1 SGHRS, CDR2 YFSETQ. This CDR3 is CASSWTGVFETQYF. DNA of the CDR3: TGCGCCAGCAGCTGGACAGGGGTGTTCGAGACCCAGTACTTC.

The V gene is TRBV7-2, the J gene TRBJ1-5, with a tentative D call TRBD1 (5 bases). This CDR3 contains 16 residues. With 1 base removed from V and 3 bases from J, the gap between germline ends came to 13 bases. The V gene's germline CDR1 is SGHTA and CDR2 FQGNSA. CDR3 nucleotide sequence: TGTGCCAGCAGCTTAGTACACACAGGATACAATCAGCCCCAGCATTTT. It is translated as CASSLVHTGYNQPQHF.